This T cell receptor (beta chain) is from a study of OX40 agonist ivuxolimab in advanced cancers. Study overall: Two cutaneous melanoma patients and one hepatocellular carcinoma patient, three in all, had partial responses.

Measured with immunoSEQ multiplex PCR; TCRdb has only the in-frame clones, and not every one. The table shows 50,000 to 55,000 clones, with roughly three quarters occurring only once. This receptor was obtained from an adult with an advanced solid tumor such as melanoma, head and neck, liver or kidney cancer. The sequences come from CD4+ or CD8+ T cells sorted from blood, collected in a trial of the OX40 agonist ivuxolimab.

In DNA, the CDR3 is TGTGCCAGCAGCTTGGCAGGGGCCCTTGAGACCCAGTACTTC. This translates into CASSLAGALETQYF. This chain uses TRBV5-6 with TRBJ2-5, with D perhaps TRBD1 (6 bases). The CDR3 extends over 14 amino acids. Per the germline V gene, CDR1 is SGHDT and CDR2 is YYEEEE. V was pared by 0 bases and J by 5 bases, with 11 bases between.